This TCR beta chain derives from a study of blood T cells in healthy people across ages. A sample-barcoded 5' primer and a J-beta primer mix were used in a second PCR of roughly 7 to 11 cycles. A template-switch adaptor that had 12 random nucleotides put a tag on each cDNA molecule. Per sample, CDR3-containing paired-end reads numbered at least 2.5 million. In TCRdb, the 5' RACE reads were re-called with MiXCR into one record per CDR3 protein. The sample lists over 1,300,000 distinct CDR3 sequences, roughly 59% occurring once. J was trimmed by 6 bases and V by 3 bases; bases with no gene match: 13. Germline CDR1 and CDR2: KGHDR and SFDVKD. The CDR3 has 18 amino acids.

Sequencing used blood. This receptor was obtained from a man younger than 30 in good health. The chain employs TRBV24-1 and TRBJ2-3; TRBD2 aligns across 11 bases. CDR3 sequence: CATSDPLAGEPIGDTQYF. The DNA for the CDR3 is TGTGCCACCAGTGATCCACTAGCGGGGGAACCGATAGGGGATACGCAGTATTTT.